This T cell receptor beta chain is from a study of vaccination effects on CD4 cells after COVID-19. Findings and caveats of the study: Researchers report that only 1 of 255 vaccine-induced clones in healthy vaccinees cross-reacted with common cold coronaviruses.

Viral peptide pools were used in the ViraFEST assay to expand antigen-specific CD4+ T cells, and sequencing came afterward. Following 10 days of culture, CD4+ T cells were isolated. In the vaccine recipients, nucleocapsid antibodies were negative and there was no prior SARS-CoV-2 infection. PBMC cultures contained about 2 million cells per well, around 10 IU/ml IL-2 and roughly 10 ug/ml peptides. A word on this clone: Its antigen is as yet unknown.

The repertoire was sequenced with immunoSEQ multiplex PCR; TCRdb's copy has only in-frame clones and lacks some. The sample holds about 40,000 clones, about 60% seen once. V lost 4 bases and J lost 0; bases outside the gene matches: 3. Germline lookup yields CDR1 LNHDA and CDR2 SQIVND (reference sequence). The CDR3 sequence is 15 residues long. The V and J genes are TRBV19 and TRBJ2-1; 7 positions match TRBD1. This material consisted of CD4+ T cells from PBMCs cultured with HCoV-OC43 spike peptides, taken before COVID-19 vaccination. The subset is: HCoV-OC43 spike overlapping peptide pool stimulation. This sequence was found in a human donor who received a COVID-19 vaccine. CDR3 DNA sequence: TGTGCCAGTAGTAAACAGGGGAGCTCCTACAATGAGCAGTTCTTC. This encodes CASSKQGSSYNEQFF.